This TCR beta chain is from a study of blood T cell repertoires in COVID-19. Germline V gives CDR1 SEHNR, CDR2 FQNEAQ (reference sequence). This CDR3 is built from 18 residues. Remarks on this clone: Germline is not matched at one junction end, which may reflect a read error.

Original handling: Nucleated cell number was recorded as an estimate derived from reference gene primer amplification. Sequencing used immunoSEQ multiplex PCR; TCRdb keeps in-frame clones, though not all of them. V, J and clone size were drawn from that table, and D and trimming were deduced from the DNA. The sample yields approximately 250,000 clones, 85% to 95% seen once. The receptor comes from a young man with COVID-19, enrolled during active disease. What was sequenced was peripheral blood. The rearrangement links TRBV7-9 to TRBJ1-3; TRBD1 is a possible D gene (6 bases). CDR3 DNA sequence: TGTGCCAGCAGCTCCCCTATAACCGGGGGGCCATTAGGAAACACCTTATATTTT. As protein: CASSSPITGGPLGNTLYF.